Below, 18 T cell receptor beta chains from the same sample are listed, as sequenced in a study of cytotoxic CD8 clonotypes in ibrutinib-treated CLL. Sequencing used immunoSEQ multiplex PCR; TCRdb keeps in-frame clones, though not all of them. The profile shows around 97,000 clones, 78% of them singletons. This material consisted of PBMCs, taken after 12 months of ibrutinib treatment. These receptors were collected from a human donor with chronic lymphocytic leukemia.

The chain joins TRBV18 to TRBJ1-6; D possibly corresponds to TRBD1 (6 bases). V was cut by 3 bases and J by 13 bases, with 19 bases left in between. The CDR3 has 15 residues. The germline gives CDR1 KGHSH, CDR2 LQKENI. CDR3 sequence: CASSPSGGAVEPLHF. The DNA for the CDR3 is TGTGCCAGCTCACCTAGCGGGGGGGCGGTGGAGCCCCTCCACTTT.

The V and J genes are TRBV28 and TRBJ1-5; D perhaps matches TRBD1 (6 bases). CDR1 is MDHEN, CDR2 SYDVKM, per germline. The CDR3 has 15 residues. The V and J ends lost 6 bases and 9 bases respectively, with 21 bases between them. CDR3 sequence reads: CASSLSTQGRRPQHF. For the CDR3, the DNA is TGTGCCAGCAGCCTAAGTACTCAGGGGCGGCGGCCCCAGCATTTT.

The chain employs TRBV19 and TRBJ1-5, with TRBD1 matching 10 bases. The CDR3 has 15 amino acids. Germline CDR1 reads LNHDA; CDR2 reads SQIVND (reference sequence). The J segment lost 2 bases and the V segment lost 7 bases, leaving 5 bases of the junction unmatched. CDR3 residues: CASTDRGPGNQPQHF. DNA for the CDR3: TGTGCCAGTACTGACAGGGGGCCAGGCAATCAGCCCCAGCATTTT. The entire variable domain, with the rest obtained from reference TRBV19 and TRBJ1-5, is as follows: DGGITQSPKYLFRKEGQNVTLSCEQNLNHDAMYWYRQDPGQGLRLIYYSQIVNDFQKGDIAEGYSVSREKKESFPLTVTSAQKNPTAFYLCASTDRGPGNQPQHFGDGTRLSIL.

The chain employs TRBV5-4 and TRBJ1-2; D might be TRBD1 (6 bases). CDR1 is SGHNT, CDR2 YYREEE, per germline (reference sequence). V lost 3 bases and J 5 bases, leaving 11 bases between the germline ends. The CDR3 consists of 13 residues. This chain's CDR3 is CASSSDSLYGYTF. The CDR3 DNA is TGTGCCAGCAGCTCGGACAGTTTATATGGCTACACCTTC. The full variable domain, with the rest looked up from reference TRBV5-4 and TRBJ1-2, is ETGVTQSPTHLIKTRGQQVTLRCSSQSGHNTVSWYQQALGQGPQFIFQYYREEENGRGNFPPRFSGLQFPNYSSELNVNALELDDSALYLCASSSDSLYGYTFGSGTRLTVV.

This clone was counted a single time. The chain joins TRBV2 to TRBJ2-3, with D perhaps matching TRBD1 (6 bases). The CDR3 loop spans 15 amino acids. Germline lookup yields CDR1 SNHLY and CDR2 FYNNEI. V dropped 6 bases and J dropped 0 bases, with 13 bases sitting between them. The CDR3: CASRLQDSSTDTQYF. The DNA for the CDR3 is TGTGCCAGCAGGCTCCAGGACAGTAGCACAGATACGCAGTATTTT.

This chain uses TRBV5-1 with TRBJ2-3; D uncertain. Germline V gene data show CDR1 as SGHRS and CDR2 as YFSETQ. Trimming left V 2 bases short and J 2 bases short, with 3 bases between. The CDR3 consists of 12 residues. The CDR3 DNA follows: TGCGCCAGCAGCTTCGACACAGATACGCAGTATTTT. It codes for CASSFDTDTQYF.

The V and J genes are TRBV25-1 and TRBJ2-5; 9 bases map to TRBD1. V lost 4 bases to trimming and J lost 3 bases; unmatched junction nucleotides: 9. The CDR3 runs 16 residues. Germline lookup yields CDR1 MGHDK and CDR2 SYGVNS. CDR3 in DNA: TGTGCCAGCAGTGTGTTCAAGGACAGGGGTAAAGAGACCCAGTACTTC. Its translation is CASSVFKDRGKETQYF.

The rearrangement links TRBV14 to TRBJ2-1, with TRBD1 identical over 8 bases. The V gene's germline CDR1 is SGHDN and CDR2 FVKESK. This CDR3 is built from 14 residues. Trimming cost V 1 base and J 13 bases; bases outside gene matches: 9. CDR3 bases: TGTGCCAGCAGCCAAGTACTATTCCAGGGGGCTCAGTTCTTC. Protein: CASSQVLFQGAQFF. Full variable domain (outside the CDR3, taken from reference TRBV14 and TRBJ2-1): EAGVTQFPSHSVIEKGQTVTLRCDPISGHDNLYWYRRVMGKEIKFLLHFVKESKQDESGMPNNRFLAERTGGTYSTLKVQPAELEDSGVYFCASSQVLFQGAQFFGPGTRLTVL.

The gene calls are TRBV9 and TRBJ1-3; possible D gene TRBD1, 6 bases. This CDR3 has 15 amino acids. Per germline, CDR1 SGDLS and CDR2 YYNGEE. Between the trimmed V and J ends, which lost 4 bases and 4 bases, there was a span of 15 bases. Written as DNA, the CDR3 is TGTGCCAGCAGCCCATCGACAGGAGCCGGAAACACCATATATTTT. This gives the protein CASSPSTGAGNTIYF.

The chain links TRBV10-2 to TRBJ1-6, with 8 bases aligning to TRBD1. Germline lookup yields CDR1 WSHSY and CDR2 SAAADI. The CDR3 consists of 14 residues. J was trimmed by 7 bases and V by 6 bases; bases with no gene match: 5. DNA for the CDR3: TGCGCCAGCAGCCACCAGGGGGCCAATTCACCCCTCCACTTT. Residues: CASSHQGANSPLHF.

For the CDR3, the DNA is TGTGCCAGCAGCTTAGAGGCGGGGAAGGGAGATACGCAGTATTTT. Amino acids: CASSLEAGKGDTQYF. The V gene is TRBV7-2, the J gene TRBJ2-3, with D perhaps matching TRBD2 (6 bases). Trimming pared 1 base from V and 5 bases from J, leaving 13 bases between. Germline values: CDR1 SGHTA, CDR2 FQGNSA. The CDR3 is made up of 15 amino acids.

V and J are TRBV2 and TRBJ2-2; 8 nucleotides align to TRBD1. V lost 10 bases and J lost 6; bases outside the gene matches: 10. Germline V gene sequence: CDR1 SNHLY, CDR2 FYNNEI. This CDR3 contains 14 residues. CDR3 nucleotide sequence: TGTGCCACTTACCGGGACAGGTCTGCCGGGGAGCTGTTTTTT. Translated, it gives CATYRDRSAGELFF.

Only one count was recorded for this clone. This chain uses TRBV7-2 with TRBJ2-3; TRBD2 matches at 8 bases. Trimming at V came to 7 bases and at J to 4 bases, leaving 10 bases not matched to a gene. The CDR3 spans 15 residues. Germline V gene lookup returns CDR1 SGHTA and CDR2 FQGNSA. CDR3 sequence reads: CASTPRGGGADTQYF. DNA for the CDR3: TGTGCCAGCACCCCTCGGGGGGGCGGGGCAGATACGCAGTATTTT.

This clone was picked up a small number of times. This rearrangement joins TRBV5-6 to TRBJ1-1, with no clear D. With 5 bases removed from V and 0 bases from J, the gap between germline ends came to 11 bases. CDR1 is SGHDT and CDR2 is YYEEEE in the germline V gene. The CDR3 extends over 14 amino acids. CDR3 DNA sequence: TGTGCCAGCAGTGACGGAACCATGAACACTGAAGCTTTCTTT. This sequence encodes CASSDGTMNTEAFF.

V is TRBV6-5 and J is TRBJ1-3; TRBD1 agrees at 8 bases. This CDR3 comprises 16 residues. Germline assignment: CDR1 MNHEY and CDR2 SVGAGI. V dropped 0 bases and J dropped 4; count of bases not matched to a gene: 5. CDR3 sequence reads: CASSYSRQGRGNTIYF. The CDR3 nucleotides read TGTGCCAGCAGTTACTCCCGACAGGGGCGCGGAAACACCATATATTTT.

The chain uses TRBV9 and TRBJ1-2, with D possibly TRBD1 on 5 matching bases. Germline V gene lookup returns CDR1 SGDLS and CDR2 YYNGEE. V lost 3 bases and J lost 8, with 11 bases in between. The CDR3 runs to 12 residues. CDR3 DNA sequence: TGTGCCAGCAGCGCGCGGGACGGAGGCTACACCTTC. Its protein is CASSARDGGYTF. Complete variable domain (other parts from reference TRBV9 and TRBJ1-2): DSGVTQTPKHLITATGQRVTLRCSPRSGDLSVYWYQQSLDQGLQFLIQYYNGEERAKGNILERFSAQQFPDLHSELNLSSLELGDSALYFCASSARDGGYTFGSGTRLTVV.

This sequence joins TRBV4-2 and TRBJ2-7; unclear D gene. Trimming took off 0 bases at V and 9 bases at J, with 15 bases between the two ends. CDR3 length: 14 amino acids. The V gene's germline CDR1 is LGHNA and CDR2 YNFKEQ. DNA of the CDR3: TGTGCCAGCAGCCAAGATCCGGTCGGCATGGGGCAGTACTTC. Its translation: CASSQDPVGMGQYF.

This sequence joins TRBV7-9 and TRBJ2-3, with 11 bases aligning to TRBD1. J was trimmed by 3 bases and V by 9 bases; bases with no gene match: 2. The CDR3 has 13 residues. Germline CDR1 reads SEHNR; CDR2 reads FQNEAQ (reference sequence). The chain's CDR3 is CASGQGATDTQYF. In DNA form, the CDR3 reads TGTGCCAGTGGACAGGGGGCGACAGATACGCAGTATTTT.